This T cell receptor beta chain was sequenced during a study of blood T cell repertoires in COVID-19. Study-level information: The United States, Italy and Spain supplied acute and convalescent COVID-19 samples. PBMCs, B-cell-depleted T cells, or T cells were the source of the cDNA or gDNA that made up the material.

Germline CDR1 MNHEY, CDR2 SVGAGI. V lost 2 bases and J 0 bases, leaving 8 bases between the germline ends. The CDR3 is made up of 15 amino acids. Methods used by the authors: Reference gene primer amplification gave nucleated cell count estimates. TCRdb's table, derived via immunoSEQ multiplex PCR, lists solely in-frame clones and lacks some. The V and J calls and the clone size are those of that table, but D and trimming were determined from the DNA. Among more than 150,000 clones, 86% were seen once, and the ten largest hold 5.5% to 7%. The chain couples TRBV6-5 to TRBJ1-3, with D possibly TRBD1 on 6 matching bases. The sequence was collected from a man aged 45-60 years with active or convalescent COVID-19. The sample consisted of peripheral blood. The chain's CDR3 is CASSYDRYSGNTIYF. Written as DNA, the CDR3 is TGTGCCAGCAGTTACGACAGGTACTCTGGAAACACCATATATTTT.